The 21 T cell receptor beta chains presented below share a single source sample, sequenced in a study of shared clonotypes between healthy human individuals. Some clones are missing from TCRdb's copy, which holds only in-frame ones; the method was immunoSEQ multiplex PCR. The sample carries around 1.5 million clones, 98% recorded once. Specimen: naive CD4+ T cells sorted from blood. As for subset: CD45RA+ positively selected. All receptors come from a man aged 25-45 years in good health.

This clone appeared once. The chain links TRBV5-1 to TRBJ2-2, with D perhaps matching TRBD2 (6 bases). CDR1 SGHRS and CDR2 YFSETQ come from the germline V gene. The CDR3 covers 14 residues. Deletions cut 1 base from V and 7 bases from J, with 11 bases between. CDR3 in amino acids: CASSLPGGFGELFF. DNA for the CDR3: TGCGCCAGCAGCTTGCCCGGGGGTTTCGGGGAGCTGTTTTTT.

The chain uses TRBV2 and TRBJ2-7; D call uncertain. The CDR3 loop spans 13 amino acids. Trimming shortened V by 4 bases and J by 3 bases, and 10 bases separated the two germline ends. Germline CDR1 reads SNHLY; CDR2 reads FYNNEI. CDR3 in DNA: TGTGCCAGCAGTGGCCACAGCTTCTACGAGCAGTACTTC. Encoded protein: CASSGHSFYEQYF.

The genes are TRBV9 and TRBJ2-1; TRBD2 aligns across 7 bases. The CDR3 is made up of 15 amino acids. V was clipped by 3 bases and J by 0 bases; unmatched bases: 3. Germline V gives CDR1 SGDLS, CDR2 YYNGEE. The CDR3 DNA reads as TGTGCCAGCAGCGCCCCTAGCGGCTCCTACAATGAGCAGTTCTTC. This codes for CASSAPSGSYNEQFF.

This clone occurred once. This chain joins TRBV19 and TRBJ2-7, with 11 bases that match TRBD2. Germline V lookup: CDR1 LNHDA, CDR2 SQIVND (reference sequence). CDR3 length: 15 residues. V dropped 3 bases and J dropped 3; count of bases not matched to a gene: 4. CDR3 amino acids: CASSMTSGTYYEQYF. CDR3 coding DNA: TGTGCCAGTAGTATGACTAGCGGGACGTACTACGAGCAGTACTTC.

The rearrangement joins TRBV4-1 to TRBJ2-3; 11 bases align to TRBD2. J was trimmed by 2 bases and V by 1 base; bases with no gene match: 5. The V gene's germline CDR1 is MGHRA and CDR2 YSYEKL. CDR3 length equals 17 residues. CDR3 sequence reads: CASSQVLTSGDTDTQYF. The CDR3 coding sequence is TGCGCCAGCAGCCAAGTTTTGACTAGCGGGGACACAGATACGCAGTATTTT.

The rearrangement joins TRBV5-1 to TRBJ1-4; perhaps TRBD1 as D (5 bases). There are 15 residues in the CDR3. Trimming left V 4 bases short and J 7 bases short, with 17 bases between. CDR1 is SGHRS, CDR2 YFSETQ, per germline. CDR3 sequence (DNA): TGCGCCAGCAGCCGGGGCGCTCTTACGGGTGAAAAACTGTTTTTT. It encodes CASSRGALTGEKLFF.

This chain links TRBV19 with TRBJ2-7; D is perhaps TRBD1 (6 bases). CDR3 length equals 17 residues. V lost 5 bases and J lost 3, with 23 bases in between. The germline CDR1 and CDR2 sequences are LNHDA and SQIVND (reference sequence). CDR3 residues: CASSLSRGHPDLYEQYF. In nucleotides, the CDR3 is TGTGCCAGTAGTTTGTCCAGGGGCCACCCCGATCTCTACGAGCAGTACTTC.

This clone came up once. This rearrangement joins TRBV2 to TRBJ1-1; 8 positions agree with TRBD1. Unmatched junction bases numbered 10, after V lost 5 bases and J lost 5 bases. Germline CDR1 reads SNHLY; CDR2 reads FYNNEI. The CDR3 runs to 15 residues. CDR3 coding DNA: TGTGCCAGCAGTCCCCCCGGGACAGGTTGGACTGAAGCTTTCTTT. Translated, it gives CASSPPGTGWTEAFF.

The chain carries TRBV7-2 and TRBJ2-3, with D tentatively TRBD2 (5 bases). V lost 5 bases to trimming and J lost 7 bases, with 10 bases between them. Germline-derived CDR1 and CDR2 are SGHTA and FQGNSA. This CDR3 spans 12 amino acids. The DNA for the CDR3 is TGTGCCAGCAGCCGCGAGGGTTATACGCAGTATTTT. Protein sequence: CASSREGYTQYF.

The V and J genes are TRBV9 and TRBJ2-1; 7 bases match TRBD2. V shed 4 bases and J 5 bases; nucleotides not matched to a gene: 9. The CDR3 loop spans 15 amino acids. Germline lookup yields CDR1 SGDLS and CDR2 YYNGEE. The CDR3 reads CASSSYGGSNNEQFF. Written as DNA, the CDR3 is TGTGCCAGCAGCTCATATGGCGGGAGCAACAATGAGCAGTTCTTC.

The V and J genes are TRBV6-4 and TRBJ2-1; weak D call: TRBD1 (5 bases). The CDR3 has 15 residues. Trimming removed 2 bases from V and 9 bases from J, with 17 bases in between. Germline V CDR1 and CDR2: MRHNA, SNTAGT. The CDR3 DNA is TGTGCCAGCAGTGACGGGGCAGGCCTGTACGTTGAGCAGTTCTTC. Amino acid sequence: CASSDGAGLYVEQFF.

The chain joins TRBV6-5 to TRBJ1-2, with TRBD1 identical over 9 bases. V dropped 6 bases and J dropped 5; count of bases not matched to a gene: 7. This CDR3 has 14 amino acids. CDR1 is MNHEY, CDR2 SVGAGI, per germline. CDR3 DNA sequence: TGTGCCAGCAGACCGGGACAGGGAACTTATGGCTACACCTTC. This encodes CASRPGQGTYGYTF.

The chain combines TRBV28 with TRBJ1-1; weak D call: TRBD1 (5 bases). The length of the CDR3 is 13 residues. The germline V gene has CDR1 MDHEN and CDR2 SYDVKM. Trimming cost V 7 bases and J 6 bases, with 15 bases left between them. This CDR3 reads CASTLGGSAEAFF. CDR3 sequence (DNA): TGTGCCAGCACCTTGGGGGGAAGTGCTGAAGCTTTCTTT.

The CDR3 is CASSPVSVPEAFF. DNA of the CDR3: TGTGCCAGCTCACCCGTTTCCGTCCCTGAAGCTTTCTTT. The chain employs TRBV18 and TRBJ1-1, with D unclear. The CDR3 covers 13 residues. Trimming shortened V by 3 bases and J by 6 bases, and 11 bases separated the two germline ends. Germline V gene lookup returns CDR1 KGHSH and CDR2 LQKENI.

This chain links TRBV11-2 with TRBJ2-7; TRBD2 matches at 8 bases. V was clipped by 3 bases and J by 3 bases; unmatched bases: 7. The CDR3 length is 15 residues. Germline V lookup: CDR1 SGHAT, CDR2 FQNNGV. For the CDR3, the DNA is TGTGCCAGCAGCTTCGCTGAAACTAGCGGCTACGAGCAGTACTTC. Its protein product is CASSFAETSGYEQYF.

CDR3 sequence reads: CATLVAESGEQYF. CDR3 sequence (DNA): TGTGCCACCTTAGTCGCCGAATCGGGCGAGCAGTACTTC. This sequence joins TRBV6-1 and TRBJ2-7; D remains ambiguous. The V and J ends lost 10 bases and 6 bases respectively, with 19 bases between them. Per the germline V gene, CDR1 is MNHNS and CDR2 is SASEGT. The CDR3 covers 13 residues.

The V gene is TRBV5-1, the J gene TRBJ2-7, with TRBD1 matching 10 bases. This CDR3 contains 15 residues. V was pared by 2 bases and J by 2 bases, with 4 bases of the junction left unmatched. Germline lookup yields CDR1 SGHRS and CDR2 YFSETQ. CDR3 region: CASSLGTGDTYEQYF. CDR3 coding DNA: TGCGCCAGCAGCTTAGGGACAGGGGATACCTACGAGCAGTACTTC.

The V gene is TRBV28, the J gene TRBJ2-7; no reliable D call. The germline CDR1 and CDR2 sequences are MDHEN and SYDVKM. The CDR3 sequence is 14 residues long. The germline V and J ends were trimmed by 7 bases and 3 bases, with 16 bases remaining between them. The CDR3 DNA reads as TGTGCCAGCAAGGTTAACACGGAATTCTACGAGCAGTACTTC. Encoded protein: CASKVNTEFYEQYF.

This rearrangement joins TRBV27 to TRBJ1-4; D gene unclear. This CDR3 region has 14 residues. V lost 3 bases and J lost 7, with 12 bases in between. Germline CDR1 MNHEY, CDR2 SMNVEV (reference sequence). In DNA form, the CDR3 reads TGTGCCAGCAGTTTCCTCGGACGGAGTGAAAAACTGTTTTTT. It yields the protein CASSFLGRSEKLFF.

This clone was detected only once. V and J are TRBV5-1 and TRBJ2-6; 11 bases align to TRBD1. The CDR3 contains 16 residues. Germline CDR1 reads SGHRS; CDR2 reads YFSETQ. The V segment lost 4 bases and the J segment 4 bases; nucleotides outside the gene matches: 4. DNA of the CDR3: TGCGCCAGCAGCACGGACAGGGGGCGAGGGGCCAACGTCCTGACTTTC. Translated, it gives CASSTDRGRGANVLTF.

A word on this clone: Other DNA variants within this sample encode the same CDR3. V is TRBV7-9 and J is TRBJ2-7, with 8 bases lining up with TRBD2. The length of the CDR3 is 15 residues. The germline CDR1 and CDR2 sequences are SEHNR and FQNEAQ (reference sequence). The V gene end was trimmed by 5 bases and the J gene end by 4 bases; junction bases not matched to a gene: 10. Here the CDR3 reads CASSPRAGARYEQYF. CDR3 coding DNA: TGTGCCAGCAGCCCCAGAGCGGGAGCGCGGTACGAGCAGTACTTC.